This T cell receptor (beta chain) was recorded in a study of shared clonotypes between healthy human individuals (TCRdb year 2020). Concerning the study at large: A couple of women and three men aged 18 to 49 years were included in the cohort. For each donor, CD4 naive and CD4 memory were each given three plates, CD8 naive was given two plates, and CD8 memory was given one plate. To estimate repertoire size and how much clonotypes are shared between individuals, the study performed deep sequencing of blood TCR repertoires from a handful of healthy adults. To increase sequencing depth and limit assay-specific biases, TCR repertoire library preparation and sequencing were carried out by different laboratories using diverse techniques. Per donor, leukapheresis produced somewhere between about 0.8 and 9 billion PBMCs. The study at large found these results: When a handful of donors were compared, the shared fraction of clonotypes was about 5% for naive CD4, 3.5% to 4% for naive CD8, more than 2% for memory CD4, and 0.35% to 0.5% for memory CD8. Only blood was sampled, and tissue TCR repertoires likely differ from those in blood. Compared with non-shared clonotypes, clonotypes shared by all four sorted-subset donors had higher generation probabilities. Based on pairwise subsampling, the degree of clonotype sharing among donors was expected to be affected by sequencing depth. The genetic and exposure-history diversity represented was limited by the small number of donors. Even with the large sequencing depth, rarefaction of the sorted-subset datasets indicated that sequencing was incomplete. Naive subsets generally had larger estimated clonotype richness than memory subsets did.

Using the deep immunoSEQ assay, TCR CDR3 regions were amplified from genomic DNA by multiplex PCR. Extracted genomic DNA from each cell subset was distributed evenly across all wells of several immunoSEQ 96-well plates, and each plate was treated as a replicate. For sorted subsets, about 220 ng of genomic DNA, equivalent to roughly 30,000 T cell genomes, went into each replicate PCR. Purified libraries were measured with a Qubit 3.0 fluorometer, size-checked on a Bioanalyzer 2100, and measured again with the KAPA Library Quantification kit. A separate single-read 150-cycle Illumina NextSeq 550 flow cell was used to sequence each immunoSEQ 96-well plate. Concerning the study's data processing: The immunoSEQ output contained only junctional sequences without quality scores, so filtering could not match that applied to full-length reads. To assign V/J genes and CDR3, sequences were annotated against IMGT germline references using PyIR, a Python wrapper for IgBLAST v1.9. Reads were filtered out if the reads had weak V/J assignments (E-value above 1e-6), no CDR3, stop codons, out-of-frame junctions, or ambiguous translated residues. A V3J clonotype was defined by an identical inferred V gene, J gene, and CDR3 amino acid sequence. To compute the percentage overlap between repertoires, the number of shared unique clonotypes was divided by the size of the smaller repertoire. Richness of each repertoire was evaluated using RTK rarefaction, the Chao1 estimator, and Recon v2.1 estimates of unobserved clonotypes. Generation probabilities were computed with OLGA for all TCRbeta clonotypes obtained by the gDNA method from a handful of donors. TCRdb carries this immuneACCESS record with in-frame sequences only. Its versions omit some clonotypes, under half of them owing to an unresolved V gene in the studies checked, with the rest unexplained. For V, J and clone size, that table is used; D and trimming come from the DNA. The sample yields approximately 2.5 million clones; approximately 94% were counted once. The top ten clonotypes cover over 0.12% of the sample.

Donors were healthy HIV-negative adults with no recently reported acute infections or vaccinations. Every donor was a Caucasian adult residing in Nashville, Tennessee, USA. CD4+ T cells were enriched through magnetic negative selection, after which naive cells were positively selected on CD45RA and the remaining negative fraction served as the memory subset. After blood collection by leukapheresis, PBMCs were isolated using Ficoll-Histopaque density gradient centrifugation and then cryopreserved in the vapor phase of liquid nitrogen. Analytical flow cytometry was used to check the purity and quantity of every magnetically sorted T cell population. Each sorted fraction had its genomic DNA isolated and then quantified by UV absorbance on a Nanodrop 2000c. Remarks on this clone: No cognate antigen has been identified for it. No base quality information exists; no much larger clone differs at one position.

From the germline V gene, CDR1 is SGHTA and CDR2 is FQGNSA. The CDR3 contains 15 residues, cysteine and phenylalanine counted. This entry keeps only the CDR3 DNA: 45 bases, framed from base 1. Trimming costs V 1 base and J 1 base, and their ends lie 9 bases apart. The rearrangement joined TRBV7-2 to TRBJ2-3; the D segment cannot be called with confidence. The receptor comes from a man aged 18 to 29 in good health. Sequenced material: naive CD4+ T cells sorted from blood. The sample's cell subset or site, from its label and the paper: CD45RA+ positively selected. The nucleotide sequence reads TGTGCCAGCAGCTTAGAAGGTGACCGCACAGATACGCAGTATTTT. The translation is CASSLEGDRTDTQYF.